The present entry profiles one T cell receptor (beta chain) with its context. Its antigen target is currently unknown. Base qualities are not at hand, and no much larger clone is one base apart. The cohort was made up of 500 to 800 healthy bone marrow donors. At the time of sampling, all cohort members were nominally healthy, though unrecorded immune exposures were likely present. The donor was CMV seropositive and was included in the group of some 290 seropositive cohort members. Every donor gave a peripheral blood sample, and the peripheral blood mononuclear cells from that sample were used for TCR beta sequencing. The Qiagen DNeasy Blood Extraction Kit was used to extract genomic DNA from the blood cell samples. This entry belongs to a study of cytomegalovirus exposure and HLA in healthy donors (dated by TCRdb to 2016 to 2017). Concerning the study at large: In an earlier analysis of under 600 of the donors, about 270 Gb of sequence data and approximately 120 million unique TCR beta sequences from about 179 million T cells were reported. An early release covering 550 to 650 HLA-typed donors comprised about 310 gigabases of sequencing data and tens of millions of unique TCR sequences. Of the roughly 400 genotyped donors, over 65% fell in the genetic ancestry cluster associated with self-reported Caucasian donors. The aim of the study was to test whether cataloging public T cell receptors could identify signatures of past pathogen exposure. The T cell repertoires of around 670 subjects were profiled by immunosequencing and related to cytomegalovirus serostatus. Besides the first cohort of roughly 660 subjects, a separate validation cohort made up of 120 different subjects was used. To predict cytomegalovirus infection status, the study brought together high-throughput TCR immunosequencing, statistical association of individual TCRs with disease status, and machine learning. A later analysis re-examined previously published TCR beta repertoires from 610 or so donors and added high-resolution HLA genotyping to investigate patterns of TCR occurrence. Rather than using new phenotypic data, the later analysis identified candidate immune exposures from TCR beta sequences and from how often those sequences occurred across donors. To decide whether each TCR beta V gene segment behaved as functional or pseudogenic, an earlier analysis of some 600 of the donors relied on high-throughput TCR beta sequencing. Donor age, sex, ethnicity and CMV serostatus were compiled alongside the repertoire data. A later genetic analysis used genome-wide SNP genotypes for about 60% of the roughly 700 donors, treating that subset as a discovery cohort. Every discovery cohort repertoire had been produced on one sequencing platform. Both class I and class II loci were covered by HLA typing, at four-digit resolution. Typing coverage varied by locus: roughly 620-640 donors for A, B, C, DRB1 and DQB1; under 550 for DQA1; 600 to 610 for DPA1; some 470 for DPB1. About five DR-DQ haplotypes were treated as single units for association and clustering because of strong linkage in the cohort. Across about 380 genotyped donors of the cohort, an average of 235,054 unique TCR beta nucleotide sequences per donor were sequenced, and roughly a sixth of those sequences were non-productive. Points the paper makes about the study in general: In both the original and validation cohorts, the classifier was reported to diagnose cytomegalovirus status with high specificity and sensitivity. Because some donors lacked HLA typing at each locus, the association tests relied only on the typed subset. A later analysis found that TCR association rates varied across HLA loci, with DRB1 alleles showing the most associated TCRs and HLA-C alleles the fewest. The cohort was sequenced for TCR beta chains only, and without alpha or paired-chain data the features that could be detected were limited. Compared with the approximately 670-donor mean, donors in an Asian-associated ancestry cluster had fewer N-insertions in productive TCRs, according to a later genetic analysis. A few of the identified cytomegalovirus-associated TCR beta chains were confirmed in vitro to be specific for cytomegalovirus antigens. In a later analysis, HLA-associated TCR beta chains were found to be more clonally expanded and to have lower generation probabilities than equally common non-associated chains. For the cohort, immune exposure information was limited to CMV serostatus. When HLA alleles, especially DR and DQ, strongly co-occurred, attributing TCR associations to individual alleles was difficult. It was suggested by the authors that the approach could potentially be generalized to other disease states and immunological phenotypes. A cluster of highly shared sequence variants was judged likely to represent a technical artifact of the sequencing pipeline. Linkage disequilibrium might explain the correlated functional status among segregating V segments, but an unknown experimental factor could not be ruled out. Because the 87-base-pair reads could not distinguish some IMGT-functional V segments, including TRBV6-2 and TRBV6-3, those segments were excluded. Sequencing depth was assumed to be roughly uniform across donors in the presence/absence analyses, though that assumption may not hold. According to a later analysis, parvovirus B19, influenza, CMV and Epstein-Barr virus appeared linked to several top co-occurrence clusters. At a false discovery rate of 0.05, a later analysis linked about 17,000 TCR beta sequences to specific HLA alleles. An association between a missense DCLRE1C variant and V-gene and J-gene trimming of TCR beta chains was found in a later genetic analysis and replicated in an independent cohort. In an earlier analysis of fewer than 750 of the donors, most TCR beta V segments were observed in productive rearrangements about 87% or about 30% of the time, broadly matching IMGT annotations. Across donors, most TCR sequences were observed very rarely, whereas some public TCRs were present in many individuals. A further reported finding was that TCR beta sequences accurately predicted the HLA-A and HLA-B alleles for most subjects in the first cohort. According to a later analysis, most CMV-associated TCR beta chains appeared to be HLA-restricted, and the HLA associations seemed to be driven largely by CMV exposure. The study listed around 160 TCR beta chains as associated with cytomegalovirus. The earlier analysis of 587 of the donors excluded 15 to 20 rarely observed V segments, including chromosome 9 orphons, because counts were too low.

V has 8 bases trimmed and J has 3 bases trimmed; junction bases matching no gene number 14. The germline V gene sets CDR1 to SGHTS and CDR2 to YDEGEE. The CDR3 measures 16 amino acids from cysteine to phenylalanine. Kept here is only the CDR3 DNA, which spans 48 bases and is read in frame from base 1. Library preparation was by the immunoSEQ multiplex PCR assay. For the multiplex PCR, a mixture combining 60 forward primers for TCR Vbeta segments and 13 reverse primers for TCR Jbeta segments was used. The CDR3 region of rearranged TCR beta genes was amplified from genomic DNA by a multiplex PCR assay. On the Illumina HiSeq System, the amplified TCR beta libraries were sequenced as 87-base-pair reads. The original pipeline was this. A later analysis counted approximately 74 million unique TCR beta chains across the 666 repertoires, and 9.5 million to 11 million of these chains were shared by at least two donors. A nearest-neighbor algorithm error-corrected the raw reads and collapsed the reads into unique sequences, merging closely related sequences to remove PCR and sequencing errors. To assign V, D and J gene segments, CDR3 sequences were aligned to IMGT reference sequences. For a sequence to be retained, a match of at least six nucleotides to both a V gene segment and a J gene segment was required. A rearrangement was called productive if the CDR3 had no stop codons and remained in frame with V and J, and every other rearrangement was called non-productive. CDR3 was defined by IMGT convention, running from the second conserved V-encoded cysteine to the conserved J-encoded phenylalanine. The earlier analysis of about 530 of the donors excluded any sequence lacking an unambiguous match to a single V gene segment. In an earlier analysis of several hundred of the donors, V segments were called functional above 56.7% productive rearrangements and were called segregating when the between-donor standard deviation exceeded 5%. To diagnose cytomegalovirus status from the catalog of TCR beta chain sequences, a statistical classification framework was built. V and J gene assignment, in a later analysis, came from comparing TCR nucleotide sequences with IMGT/GENE-DB human TR gene sequences. The TCRdist pipeline was used in a later analysis to assign CDR3 sequences and most-parsimonious VDJ recombination scenarios. In a later analysis, each TCR beta chain was defined by its CDR3 amino acid sequence together with its V-gene family, and reads lacking a unique V-gene family were excluded. To address suspected cross-contamination and a sequencing artifact, a later analysis removed 550 to 750 highly shared, low-generation-probability nucleotide sequences. A later analysis calculated a clonal expansion index for each public chain from normalized within-repertoire ranks of inferred template counts. Generation probabilities in a later analysis came from a VDJ recombination model fitted to out-of-frame rearrangements, and those results were checked against IGoR. In a later analysis, hypergeometric tests were used to score TCR-TCR, TCR-HLA and TCR-CMV co-occurrence, with a repertoire-size bias correction applied to TCR pairs. A later analysis estimated false discovery rates by permuting HLA or CMV assignments 20 times. In a later analysis, co-occurring TCRs were grouped using DBSCAN, and TCRdist sequence similarity was added for clustering within HLA-allele-positive subsets. Repertoires with fewer than 30,000 or more than 120,000 public chains, plus five repertoires with anomalous nucleotide sharing, were excluded from co-occurrence clustering. TCRdb provides this immuneACCESS table in a form limited to in-frame rearrangements. Some clones are lacking; in checked studies, under half of them reflect an unresolved V gene, and why the rest are absent is not known. That table supplies the V and J calls and clone size; D and trimming were determined from the DNA. The sample yields approximately 170,000 clones; 77% were counted once. The ten largest clones add up to roughly 2.8% of the sample.

The TCR was taken from a woman in her 40s in good health and CMV-seropositive. Material: PBMCs. The chain is assembled from TRBV5-8 and TRBJ1-5; 7 central bases correspond to TRBD1. The nucleotide sequence is TGTGCCAGTGAACAGGGGCGCCCTCTCTACAATCAGCCCCAGCATTTT. This sequence encodes CASEQGRPLYNQPQHF. Beyond the CDR3, the reference TRBV5-8 and TRBJ1-5 genes provide the residues; the full variable domain reads: EAGVTQSPTHLIKTRGQQATLRCSPISGHTSVYWYQQALGLGLQFLLWYDEGEERNRGNFPPRFSGRQFPNYSSELNVNALELEDSALYLCASEQGRPLYNQPQHFGDGTRLSIL.